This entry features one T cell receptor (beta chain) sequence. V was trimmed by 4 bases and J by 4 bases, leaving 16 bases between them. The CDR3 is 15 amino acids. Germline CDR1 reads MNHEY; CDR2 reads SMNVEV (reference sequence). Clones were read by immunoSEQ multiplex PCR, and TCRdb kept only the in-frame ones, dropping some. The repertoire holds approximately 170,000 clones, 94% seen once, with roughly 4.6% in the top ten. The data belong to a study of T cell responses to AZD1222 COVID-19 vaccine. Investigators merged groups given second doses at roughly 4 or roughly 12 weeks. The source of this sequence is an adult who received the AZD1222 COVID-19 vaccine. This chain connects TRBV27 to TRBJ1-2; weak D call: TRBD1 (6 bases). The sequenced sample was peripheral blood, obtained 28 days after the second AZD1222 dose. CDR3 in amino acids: CASSSNRVALYGYTF. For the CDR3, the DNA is TGTGCCAGCAGTTCCAACAGGGTTGCCCTCTATGGCTACACCTTC.